This T cell receptor beta chain was sequenced during a study of early T cells in non-severe SARS-CoV-2 infection. The overall study: Sequencing was performed on bulk RNA from unsorted whole blood, leaving chains unpaired. Findings of the study overall: Anti-spike CD8 responses were favored by VDJdb matching, which missed private and CD4 specificities.

Per germline, CDR1 ENHRY and CDR2 SYGVKD. This CDR3 is built from 14 residues. V was clipped by 0 bases and J by 3 bases, with 6 bases between them. On this clonotype: What it binds is not known.

Individual cDNA molecules were tagged with unique molecular identifiers, the study reported. MiXCR was run by TCRdb on the 5' RACE reads, yielding one entry per CDR3 protein. Of tens of thousands of distinct CDR3 sequences in the sample, 7% to 10% were seen once. The sequence came from an adult who was a healthcare worker with PCR-confirmed SARS-CoV-2 infection or an uninfected control (not recorded which). The rearrangement joins TRBV10-3 to TRBJ2-1; D unclear. Sequencing was performed on whole blood. The CDR3 nucleotides are TGTGCCATCAGTGAGTCTGCAGACTACAATGAGCAGTTCTTC. It translates to CAISESADYNEQFF.